The 19 T cell receptor beta chains below come from one sample, sequenced in a study of cytomegalovirus exposure and HLA in healthy donors. Assay: immunoSEQ multiplex PCR; the TCRdb copy retains only in-frame clones and omits some. The sample has around 300,000 clones; approximately 83% are singletons. Specimen: PBMCs. These receptors all come from a woman in her late teens or twenties in good health and CMV-seronegative.

The chain carries TRBV28 and TRBJ2-7; TRBD2 matches at 12 bases. The CDR3 runs to 14 residues. Germline CDR1 reads MDHEN; CDR2 reads SYDVKM. Trimming at V came to 6 bases and at J to 4 bases, leaving 4 bases not matched to a gene. The CDR3: CASSVTSGSYEQYF. DNA for the CDR3: TGTGCCAGCAGCGTGACTAGCGGGAGTTACGAGCAGTACTTC.

The chain has TRBV29-1 and TRBJ1-1, with unresolved D. V dropped 4 bases and J dropped 1 base, with 4 bases sitting between them. The germline V gene has CDR1 SQVTM and CDR2 ANQGSEA. CDR3 length equals 11 residues. The CDR3 DNA sequence: TGCAGCGTTGCCAGGAACACTGAAGCTTTCTTT. Its translation is CSVARNTEAFF.

The chain links TRBV5-6 to TRBJ1-6, with D hard to call. The V end was cut by 2 bases, the J end by 4 bases, with 13 bases between. CDR3 length equals 16 residues. Germline values: CDR1 SGHDT, CDR2 YYEEEE. This CDR3 reads CASSLTSGDYNSPLHF. The CDR3 DNA sequence: TGTGCCAGCAGCTTAACCTCCGGGGATTATAATTCACCCCTCCACTTT.

The rearrangement links TRBV7-9 to TRBJ1-1; D ambiguous. Looked up from germline, CDR1 is SEHNR and CDR2 is FQNEAQ (reference sequence). This CDR3 contains 15 residues. The V end was cut by 5 bases, the J end by 1 base, with 14 bases between. CDR3 in DNA: TGTGCCAGCAGCCCGAGAGGAGGAGGGAACACTGAAGCTTTCTTT. Its translation: CASSPRGGGNTEAFF. The full variable domain, rest sourced from reference TRBV7-9 and TRBJ1-1, is DTGVSQNPRHKITKRGQNVTFRCDPISEHNRLYWYRQTLGQGPEFLTYFQNEAQLEKSRLLSDRFSAERPKGSFSTLEIQRTEQGDSAMYLCASSPRGGGNTEAFFGQGTRLTVV.

The chain combines TRBV6-5 with TRBJ1-1, with TRBD1 identical over 8 bases. The junction had 7 bases not matched to a gene; V was cut back by 6 bases and J by 4 bases. The CDR3 is made up of 14 amino acids. The germline V gene has CDR1 MNHEY and CDR2 SVGAGI. The CDR3 DNA reads TGTGCCAGCAGGCGCCCAACAGGGGGCACTGAAGCTTTCTTT. Its protein product is CASRRPTGGTEAFF.

This sequence joins TRBV30 and TRBJ2-1; weak D call: TRBD2 (7 bases). The CDR3 is 14 amino acids. Germline assignment: CDR1 GTSNPN and CDR2 SVGIG (reference sequence). V lost 7 bases and J lost 1, with 14 bases in between. CDR3 in DNA: TGTGCCTTAGGGGGGGCGCGGTCCTACAATGAGCAGTTCTTC. This encodes CALGGARSYNEQFF.

CDR3 residues: CASSFRGGTEAFF. The CDR3 nucleotides are TGTGCCAGCAGCTTTAGAGGCGGCACTGAAGCTTTCTTT. The chain couples TRBV7-2 to TRBJ1-1, with D hard to call. Germline-derived CDR1 and CDR2 are SGHTA and FQGNSA. Trimming removed 3 bases from V and 4 bases from J, with 9 bases in between. This CDR3 comprises 13 residues. Using reference TRBV7-2 and TRBJ1-1 for the parts outside the CDR3, the full variable domain is GAGVSQSPSNKVTEKGKDVELRCDPISGHTALYWYRQSLGQGLEFLIYFQGNSAPDKSGLPSDRFSAERTGGSVSTLTIQRTQQEDSAVYLCASSFRGGTEAFFGQGTRLTVV.

This chain uses TRBV27 with TRBJ2-1; TRBD2 agrees at 11 bases. The CDR3 runs to 17 residues. V dropped 2 bases and J dropped 3; count of bases not matched to a gene: 6. Per germline, CDR1 MNHEY and CDR2 SMNVEV (reference sequence). The CDR3 sequence: CASSLMTSGEYYNEQFF. CDR3 coding DNA: TGTGCCAGCAGTTTAATGACTAGCGGGGAATACTACAATGAGCAGTTCTTC.

The V gene is TRBV7-6, the J gene TRBJ2-5, with D uncertain. There are 12 residues in the CDR3. Trimming left V 5 bases short and J 1 base short, with 5 bases between. In germline, CDR1 is SGHVS, CDR2 FNYEAQ. The CDR3 DNA is TGTGCCAGCAGCCTACCCCAAGAGACCCAGTACTTC. Translation: CASSLPQETQYF. Combining the CDR3 with reference TRBV7-6 and TRBJ2-5 gives the whole variable domain GAGVSQSPRYKVTKRGQDVALRCDPISGHVSLYWYRQALGQGPEFLTYFNYEAQQDKSGLPNDRFSAERPEGSISTLTIQRTEQRDSAMYRCASSLPQETQYFGPGTRLLVL.

The chain has TRBV9 and TRBJ1-6; TRBD1 matches 9 bases. Germline trimming cut 3 bases from V and 8 bases from J; bases unmatched to any gene: 15. CDR1 and CDR2 from the germline V gene are SGDLS and YYNGEE. The CDR3 has 18 residues. CDR3 coding DNA: TGTGCCAGCAGCGCTGGGCCCGGGACAGGGTGGATAGATTCACCCCTCCACTTT. Translating gives CASSAGPGTGWIDSPLHF.

V gene TRBV9 combines with J gene TRBJ1-2; TRBD1 agrees at 10 bases. V lost 0 bases and J lost 5; bases outside the gene matches: 7. The CDR3 loop spans 16 amino acids. Germline V gives CDR1 SGDLS, CDR2 YYNGEE. This CDR3 is CASSVGGTGAGYGYTF. The CDR3 DNA reads as TGTGCCAGCAGCGTAGGTGGGACAGGGGCAGGGTATGGCTACACCTTC.

The J gene is TRBJ1-5, the V gene TRBV6-5, with D unresolved. This CDR3 region has 14 residues. Between the trimmed V and J ends, which lost 6 bases and 3 bases, there was a span of 12 bases. Germline V lookup: CDR1 MNHEY, CDR2 SVGAGI. CDR3 nucleotides: TGTGCCAGCAGACCCCGGGGTGACAATCAGCCCCAGCATTTT. This gives the protein CASRPRGDNQPQHF.

The chain employs TRBV6-5 and TRBJ2-2; D is uncertain. CDR3 length: 11 amino acids. The germline V and J ends were trimmed by 4 bases and 8 bases, with 5 bases remaining between them. Germline loops: CDR1 MNHEY, CDR2 SVGAGI. The CDR3 region is CASSLTGELFF. For the CDR3, the DNA is TGTGCCAGCAGTTTGACAGGGGAGCTGTTTTTT.

The V and J genes are TRBV2 and TRBJ2-7; 8 nucleotides match TRBD1. Germline V gene sequence: CDR1 SNHLY, CDR2 FYNNEI. The CDR3 sequence is 18 residues long. J gave up 2 bases and V 4 bases, and 16 bases lay outside the gene matches. CDR3 coding DNA: TGTGCCAGCAGTGGGAGGGGGCAGGGGGCAATGAGGACCTACGAGCAGTACTTC. Encoded protein: CASSGRGQGAMRTYEQYF.

V and J are TRBV11-3 and TRBJ2-1; weak D call: TRBD2 (6 bases). CDR1 is SGHNT, CDR2 YENEEA, per germline. The CDR3 loop spans 14 amino acids. The V and J ends lost 1 base and 6 bases respectively, with 10 bases between them. The CDR3 DNA reads TGTGCCAGCAGCTTAGCGTTGGGGGGCAATGAGCAGTTCTTC. Translation: CASSLALGGNEQFF.

The rearrangement links TRBV6-5 to TRBJ2-2; D gene ambiguous. The CDR3 loop spans 15 amino acids. V lost 2 bases and J lost 8, with 15 bases in between. Germline CDR1 is MNHEY and CDR2 is SVGAGI. Here the CDR3 DNA reads TGTGCCAGCAGTTACAGCCCTAGGAGCTGGGGGGAGCTGTTTTTT. Translating gives CASSYSPRSWGELFF.

This clone was observed a single time. The CDR3 spells CASSDSGTSYEQYF. The CDR3 nucleotides are TGTGCCAGTAGCGACTCCGGGACTTCGTACGAGCAGTACTTC. This rearrangement joins TRBV19 to TRBJ2-7, with a possible D match to TRBD2 (6 bases). V lost 6 bases and J lost 4, with 16 bases in between. The V gene's germline CDR1 is LNHDA and CDR2 SQIVND (reference sequence). The CDR3 runs 14 residues.

The chain carries TRBV6-5 and TRBJ1-1; D is perhaps TRBD1 (6 bases). V shed 0 bases and J shed 6 bases, with 11 bases lying between them. This CDR3 comprises 14 residues. Germline V CDR1 and CDR2: MNHEY, SVGAGI. As DNA, the CDR3 is TGTGCCAGCAGTTACTCGCAGGGGTATCCTGAAGCTTTCTTT. This translates into CASSYSQGYPEAFF.

The CDR3 protein is CASSFHSNTGELFF. In nucleotides, the CDR3 is TGTGCCAGCAGTTTTCACAGTAACACCGGGGAGCTGTTTTTT. This chain joins TRBV6-6 and TRBJ2-2; no clear D. CDR3 length: 14 residues. Germline CDR1 reads MNHNY; CDR2 reads SVGAGI (reference sequence). Trimming shortened V by 4 bases and J by 2 bases, and 8 bases separated the two germline ends.